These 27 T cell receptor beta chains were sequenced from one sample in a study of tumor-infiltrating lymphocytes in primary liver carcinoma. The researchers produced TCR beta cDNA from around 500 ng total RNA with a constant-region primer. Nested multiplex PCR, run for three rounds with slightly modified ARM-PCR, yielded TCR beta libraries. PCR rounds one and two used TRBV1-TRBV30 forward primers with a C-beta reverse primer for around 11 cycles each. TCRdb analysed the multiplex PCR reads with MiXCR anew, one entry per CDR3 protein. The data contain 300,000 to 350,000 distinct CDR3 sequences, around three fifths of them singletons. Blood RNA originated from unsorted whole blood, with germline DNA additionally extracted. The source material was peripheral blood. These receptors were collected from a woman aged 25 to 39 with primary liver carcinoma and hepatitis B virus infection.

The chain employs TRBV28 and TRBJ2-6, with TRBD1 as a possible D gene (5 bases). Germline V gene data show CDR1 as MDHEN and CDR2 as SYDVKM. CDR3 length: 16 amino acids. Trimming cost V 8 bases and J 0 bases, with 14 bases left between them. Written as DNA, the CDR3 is TGTGCCAGCGGGAACAGGACCCGCTCTGGGGCCAACGTCCTGACTTTC. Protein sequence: CASGNRTRSGANVLTF.

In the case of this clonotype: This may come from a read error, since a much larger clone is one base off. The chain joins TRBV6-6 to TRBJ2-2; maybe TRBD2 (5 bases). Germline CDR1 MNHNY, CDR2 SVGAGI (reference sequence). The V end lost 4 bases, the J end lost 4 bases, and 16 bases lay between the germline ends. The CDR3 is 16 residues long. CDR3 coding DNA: TGTGCCAGCAGTTTCGGATCCCCCGAGGGCACCGGGGAGCTGTTTTTT. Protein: CASSFGSPEGTGELFF.

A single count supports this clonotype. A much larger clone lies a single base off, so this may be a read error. CDR3: CASNTGRDNEQFF. The CDR3 DNA sequence: TGTGCCAGCAACACGGGAAGGGACAATGAGCAGTTCTTC. The chain combines TRBV4-2 with TRBJ2-1; perhaps TRBD2 as D (5 bases). Trimming removed 7 bases at V and 5 bases at J, with 12 bases between. CDR1 is LGHNA, CDR2 YNFKEQ, per germline. The CDR3 spans 13 residues.

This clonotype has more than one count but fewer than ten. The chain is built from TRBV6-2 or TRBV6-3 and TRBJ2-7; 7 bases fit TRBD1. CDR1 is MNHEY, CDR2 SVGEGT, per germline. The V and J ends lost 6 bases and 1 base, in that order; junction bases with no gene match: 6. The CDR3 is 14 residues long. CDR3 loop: CASRTQGKSYEQYF. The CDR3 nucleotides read TGTGCCAGCAGGACACAGGGGAAATCCTACGAGCAGTACTTC.

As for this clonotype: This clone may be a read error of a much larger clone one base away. The CDR3 is CASSPRPNSGNTIYF. CDR3 nucleotide sequence: TGTGCCAGCAGCCCCCGACCGAACTCTGGAAACACCATATATTTT. The chain employs TRBV6-5 and TRBJ1-3; D is uncertain. The CDR3 consists of 15 residues. With 6 bases removed from V and 0 bases from J, the gap between germline ends came to 12 bases. Germline V gene lookup returns CDR1 MNHEY and CDR2 SVGAGI.

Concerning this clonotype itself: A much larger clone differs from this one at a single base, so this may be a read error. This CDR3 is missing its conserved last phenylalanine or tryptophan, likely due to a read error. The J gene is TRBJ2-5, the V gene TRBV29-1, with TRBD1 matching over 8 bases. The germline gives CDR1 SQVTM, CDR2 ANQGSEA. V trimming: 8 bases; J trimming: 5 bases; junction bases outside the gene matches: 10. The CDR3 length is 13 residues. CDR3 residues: CSSLQGVGETQYI. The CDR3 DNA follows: TGCAGCTCCCTACAGGGGGTCGGGGAGACCCAGTACATC.

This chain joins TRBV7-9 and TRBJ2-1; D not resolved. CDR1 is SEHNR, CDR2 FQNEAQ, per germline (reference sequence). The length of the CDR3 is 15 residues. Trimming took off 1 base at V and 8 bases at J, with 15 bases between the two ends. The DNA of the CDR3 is TGTGCCAGCAGCTTAGGCATGGGTATTTTCGATGAGCAGTTCTTC. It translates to CASSLGMGIFDEQFF.

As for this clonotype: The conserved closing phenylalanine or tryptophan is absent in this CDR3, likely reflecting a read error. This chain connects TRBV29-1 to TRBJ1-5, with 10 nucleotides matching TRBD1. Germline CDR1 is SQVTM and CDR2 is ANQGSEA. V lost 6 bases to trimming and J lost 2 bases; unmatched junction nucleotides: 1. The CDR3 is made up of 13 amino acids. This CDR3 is CSVGQGGNQPQHL. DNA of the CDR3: TGCAGCGTCGGACAGGGGGGCAATCAGCCCCAGCATCTT.

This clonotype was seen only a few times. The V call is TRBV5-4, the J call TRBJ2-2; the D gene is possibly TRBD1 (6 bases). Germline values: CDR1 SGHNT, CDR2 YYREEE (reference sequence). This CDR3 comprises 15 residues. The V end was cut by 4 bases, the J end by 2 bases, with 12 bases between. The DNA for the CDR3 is TGTGCCAGCAGCCACGGGACACTTAACACCGGGGAGCTGTTTTTT. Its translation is CASSHGTLNTGELFF.

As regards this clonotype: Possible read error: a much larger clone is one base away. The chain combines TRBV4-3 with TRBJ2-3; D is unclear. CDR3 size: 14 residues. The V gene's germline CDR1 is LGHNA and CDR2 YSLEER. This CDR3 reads CASSPRMGTDAQYF. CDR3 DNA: TGCGCCAGCAGCCCTCGGATGGGTACAGATGCGCAGTATTTT.

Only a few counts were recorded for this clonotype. The CDR3 is CSVFAGAGEQYF. The DNA of the CDR3 is TGCAGCGTTTTTGCAGGAGCGGGGGAGCAGTACTTC. The chain uses TRBV29-1 and TRBJ2-7; 7 bases map to TRBD2. The CDR3 length is 12 residues. CDR1 is SQVTM, CDR2 ANQGSEA, per germline. V was clipped by 5 bases and J by 7 bases; unmatched bases: 8.

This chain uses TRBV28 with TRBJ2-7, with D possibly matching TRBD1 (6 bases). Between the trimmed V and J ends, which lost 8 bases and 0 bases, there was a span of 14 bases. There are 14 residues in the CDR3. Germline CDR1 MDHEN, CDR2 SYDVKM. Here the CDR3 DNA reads TGTGCCAGCCACGACAGGCTTAGCTCCTACGAGCAGTACTTC. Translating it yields CASHDRLSSYEQYF. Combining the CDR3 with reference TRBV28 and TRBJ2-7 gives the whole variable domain DVKVTQSSRYLVKRTGEKVFLECVQDMDHENMFWYRQDPGLGLRLIYFSYDVKMKEKGDIPEGYSVSREKKERFSLILESASTNQTSMYLCASHDRLSSYEQYFGPGTRLTVT.

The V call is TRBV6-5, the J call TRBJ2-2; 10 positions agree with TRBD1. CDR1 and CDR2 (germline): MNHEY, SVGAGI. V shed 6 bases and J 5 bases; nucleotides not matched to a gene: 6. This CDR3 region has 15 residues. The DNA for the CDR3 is TGTGCCAGCAGGACAGGGGGCGCGAGGACCGGGGAGCTGTTTTTT. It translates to CASRTGGARTGELFF.

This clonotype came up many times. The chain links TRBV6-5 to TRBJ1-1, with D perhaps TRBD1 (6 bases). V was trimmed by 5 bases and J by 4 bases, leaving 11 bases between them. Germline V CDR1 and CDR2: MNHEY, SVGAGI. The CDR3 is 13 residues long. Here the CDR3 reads CASSQNRVTEAFF. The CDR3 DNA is TGTGCCAGCAGTCAAAACAGGGTCACTGAAGCTTTCTTT.

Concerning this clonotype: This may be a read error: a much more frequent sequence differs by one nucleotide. The CDR3 loop reads CACSYTVSWDGYTF. The CDR3 region has the DNA TGTGCCTGCAGTTACACAGTCAGTTGGGATGGCTACACCTTC. V usage is TRBV6-5 and J usage is TRBJ1-2; unclear D gene. The CDR3 length is 14 residues. Germline values: CDR1 MNHEY, CDR2 SVGAGI.

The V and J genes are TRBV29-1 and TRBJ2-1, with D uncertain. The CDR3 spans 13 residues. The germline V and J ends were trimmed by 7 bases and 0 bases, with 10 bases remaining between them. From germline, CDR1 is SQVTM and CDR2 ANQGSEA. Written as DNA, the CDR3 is TGCAGCGATTACCCAGACTCCTACAATGAGCAGTTCTTC. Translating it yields CSDYPDSYNEQFF.

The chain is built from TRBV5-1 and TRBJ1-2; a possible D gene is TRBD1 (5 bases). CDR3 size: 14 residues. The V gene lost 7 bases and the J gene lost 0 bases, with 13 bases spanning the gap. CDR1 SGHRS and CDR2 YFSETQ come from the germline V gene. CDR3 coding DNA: TGCGCCAGCGGGCGGGACGGTGCTAACTATGGCTACACCTTC. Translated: CASGRDGANYGYTF.

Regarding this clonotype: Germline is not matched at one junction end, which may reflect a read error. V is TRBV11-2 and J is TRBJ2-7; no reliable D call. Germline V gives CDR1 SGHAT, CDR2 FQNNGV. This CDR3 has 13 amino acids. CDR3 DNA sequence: TGTGTCAGCAGCCCCAGGAGCTCCTACGAGCAGTACTTC. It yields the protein CVSSPRSSYEQYF.

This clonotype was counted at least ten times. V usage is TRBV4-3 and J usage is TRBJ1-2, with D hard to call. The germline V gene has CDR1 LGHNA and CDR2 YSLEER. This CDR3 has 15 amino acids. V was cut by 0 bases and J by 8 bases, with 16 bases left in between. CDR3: CASSQERQGSEGYTF. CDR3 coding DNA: TGCGCCAGCAGCCAAGAGCGACAAGGGTCGGAAGGCTACACCTTC.

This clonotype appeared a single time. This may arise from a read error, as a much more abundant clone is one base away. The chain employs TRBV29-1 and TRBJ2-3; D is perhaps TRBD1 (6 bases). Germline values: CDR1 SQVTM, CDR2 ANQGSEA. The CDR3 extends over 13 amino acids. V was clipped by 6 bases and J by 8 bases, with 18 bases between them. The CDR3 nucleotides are TGCAGCGTCGGGACAAGCATCAGGGGTACGCAGTATTTT. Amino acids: CSVGTSIRGTQYF.

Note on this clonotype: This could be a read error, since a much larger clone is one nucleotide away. CDR3 region: CASSLDHGAFTDTQYF. The CDR3 nucleotides are TGTGCCAGCAGTTTGGATCATGGGGCCTTCACAGATACGCAGTATTTT. This sequence joins TRBV12-3 or TRBV12-4 and TRBJ2-3; D is perhaps TRBD1 (5 bases). This CDR3 is built from 16 residues. The V and J ends lost 3 bases and 2 bases respectively, with 15 bases between them.

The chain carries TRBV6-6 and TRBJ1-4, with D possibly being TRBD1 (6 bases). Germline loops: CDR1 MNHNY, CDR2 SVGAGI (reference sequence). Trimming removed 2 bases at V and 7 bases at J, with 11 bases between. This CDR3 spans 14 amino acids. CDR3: CASSYGTRAEKLFF. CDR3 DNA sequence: TGTGCCAGCAGTTACGGGACAAGGGCTGAAAAACTGTTTTTT.

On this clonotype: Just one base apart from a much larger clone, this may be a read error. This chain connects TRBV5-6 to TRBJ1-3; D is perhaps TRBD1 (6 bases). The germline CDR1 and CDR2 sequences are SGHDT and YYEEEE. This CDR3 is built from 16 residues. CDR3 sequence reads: CAISSYTGHSGNTIYF. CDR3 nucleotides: TGTGCCATCAGCTCTTATACAGGGCACTCTGGAAACACCATATATTTT. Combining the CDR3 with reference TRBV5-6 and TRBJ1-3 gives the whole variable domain DAGVTQSPTHLIKTRGQQVTLRCSPKSGHDTVSWYQQALGQGPQFIFQYYEEEERQRGNFPDRFSGHQFPNYSSELNVNALLLGDSALYLCAISSYTGHSGNTIYFGEGSWLTVV.

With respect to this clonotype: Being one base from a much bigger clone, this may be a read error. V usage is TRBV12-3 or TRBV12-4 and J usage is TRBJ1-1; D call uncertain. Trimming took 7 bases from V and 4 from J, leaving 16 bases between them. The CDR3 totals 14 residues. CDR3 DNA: TGTGCCAGCACCCCCTGGGAGGCAGGCACTGAAGCTTTCTTT. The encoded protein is CASTPWEAGTEAFF.

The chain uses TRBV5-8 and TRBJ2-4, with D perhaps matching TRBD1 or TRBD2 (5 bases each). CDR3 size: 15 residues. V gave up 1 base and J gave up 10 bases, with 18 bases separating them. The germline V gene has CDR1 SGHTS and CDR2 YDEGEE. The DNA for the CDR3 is TGTGCCAGCAGCTTGCCCGGGACCCCCGGGAAGATTCAGTACTTC. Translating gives CASSLPGTPGKIQYF. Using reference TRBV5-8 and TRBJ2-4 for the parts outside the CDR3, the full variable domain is EAGVTQSPTHLIKTRGQQATLRCSPISGHTSVYWYQQALGLGLQFLLWYDEGEERNRGNFPPRFSGRQFPNYSSELNVNALELEDSALYLCASSLPGTPGKIQYFGAGTRLSVL.

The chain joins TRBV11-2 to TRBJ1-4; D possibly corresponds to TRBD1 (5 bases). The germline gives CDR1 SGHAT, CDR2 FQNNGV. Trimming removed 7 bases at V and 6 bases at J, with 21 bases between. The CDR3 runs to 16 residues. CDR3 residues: CASNSRSTQGDEKLFF. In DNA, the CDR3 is TGTGCCAGCAACTCACGATCGACGCAGGGTGATGAAAAACTGTTTTTT.

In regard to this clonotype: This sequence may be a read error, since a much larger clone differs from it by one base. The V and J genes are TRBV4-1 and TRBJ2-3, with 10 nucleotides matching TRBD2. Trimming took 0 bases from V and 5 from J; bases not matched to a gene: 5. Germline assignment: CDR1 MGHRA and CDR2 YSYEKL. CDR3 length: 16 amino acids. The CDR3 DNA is TGCGCCAGCAGCCAAGACCCCACTAGCGGGATAGATACGCAGTATTTT. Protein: CASSQDPTSGIDTQYF.